What follows are 2 T cell receptor beta chains derived from one specimen sequenced in a study of breast tumors, draining lymph nodes, adjacent tissues. Samples came from axillary lymph nodes draining the breast cancer. TCRdb reprocessed the multiplex PCR reads with MiXCR, giving one entry per CDR3 protein. Among 150,000 to 200,000 distinct CDR3 sequences listed, roughly 29% were seen once. The sequenced sample consisted of axillary lymph node tissue. Receptors were obtained from a female donor with breast cancer. Some clones in this sample may be carry-over from other donors' samples.

A remark on this clonotype: Germline and junction disagree at one end, which may indicate a read error. The rearrangement links TRBV19 to TRBJ2-5; 12 nucleotides align to TRBD2. This CDR3 region has 19 residues. Germline V gene data show CDR1 as LNHDA and CDR2 as SQIVND (reference sequence). CDR3 sequence (DNA): TGCGCCAGTAGTGCGGGACTAGCGGGCGTAACCGCCGGACGGGAGACCCAGTACTTC. This encodes CASSAGLAGVTAGRETQYF.

This clonotype has more than one count but fewer than ten. This chain connects TRBV10-3 to TRBJ1-1; TRBD1 matches at 7 bases. Trimming at V came to 2 bases and at J to 1 base, leaving 1 base not matched to a gene. In germline, CDR1 is ENHRY, CDR2 SYGVKD. The CDR3 runs 14 residues. DNA of the CDR3: TGTGCCATCAGTGAGGGACAGGCGAACACTGAAGCTTTCTTT. This codes for CAISEGQANTEAFF.